This T cell receptor beta chain was captured in a study of beta chain features in type 1 diabetes. At the level of the study: All samples combined gave about 100 million sorted cells for examination.

This clone was seen a handful of times. Antigen unknown. Every bit of the isolated RNA underwent reverse transcription, so sequencing read expressed TCRB transcripts. Produced via immunoSEQ multiplex PCR; TCRdb's table is partial and in-frame only. The sample lists about 260,000 clones, roughly 22% occurring once. Regarding the study as a whole: TCRB CDR3s from Type 1 diabetes patients were moderately but significantly shorter in all four CD4+ subsets.

Germline V CDR1 and CDR2: LGHNA, YSLEER. The CDR3 has 18 residues. Trimming removed 3 bases from V and 2 bases from J; junction bases left unmatched: 12. Material for sequencing was naive CD4+ T cells from blood. The TCR sequence derives from a woman aged 40 to 50 with type 1 diabetes. V is TRBV4-3 and J is TRBJ2-5; 10 bases line up with TRBD1. The CDR3 region has the DNA TGCGCCAGCAGCCAGAGAGTGGCCGGGACAGGGGCGCAAGAGACCCAGTACTTC. It codes for CASSQRVAGTGAQETQYF.